The T cell receptor beta chain under discussion was sequenced for a study of cytomegalovirus exposure and HLA in healthy donors. The study's findings and limits: Researchers catalogued approximately 160 TCR beta chains as cytomegalovirus-associated. Confirmation was obtained in vitro that a few CMV-associated chains are specific for CMV antigens.

Clones were read by immunoSEQ multiplex PCR, and TCRdb kept only the in-frame ones, dropping some. The sample gives about 180,000 clones, approximately 89% of which show up once; approximately 2.4% is in the top ten. The CDR3 contains 16 residues. Germline lookup yields CDR1 MGHRA and CDR2 YSYEKL. Trimming removed 3 bases at V and 6 bases at J, with 18 bases between. Of note for this clone: Its antigen is unknown.

The sequencing input was PBMCs. The chain employs TRBV4-1 and TRBJ1-5; a possible D gene is TRBD1 (5 bases). The TCR comes from a man younger than 35 in good health and CMV-seropositive. The CDR3 reads CASSQSGGRGSQPQHF. In DNA form, the CDR3 reads TGCGCCAGCAGCCAGAGTGGGGGACGGGGGAGTCAGCCCCAGCATTTT.